This T cell receptor beta chain was found in a study of blood T cell repertoires in COVID-19. As for the study in general: Samples came from the United States, Italy and Spain, spanning acute and convalescent COVID-19. PBMCs, B-cell-depleted T cells, or T cells were the source of the cDNA or gDNA that made up the material.

CDR3 length: 14 amino acids. The V end lost 2 bases, the J end lost 8 bases, and 13 bases lay between the germline ends. Germline V gives CDR1 MNHEY, CDR2 SVGAGI. Original analysis: Quantification of nucleated cells was approximated via reference gene primer amplification. Repertoires were generated with immunoSEQ multiplex PCR, while TCRdb's copy carries only in-frame clones and drops some. D and trimming come from the DNA, and the V and J calls and clone size come from that table. The data contain roughly 6,200 clones, roughly 77% of them singletons. The sample consisted of peripheral blood. The genes are TRBV6-5 and TRBJ1-5, with D unclear. This sequence was found in a man in his sixties with acute or convalescent COVID-19. Here the CDR3 DNA reads TGTGCCAGCAGTTACCAGCGGGGTGGGGAGCCCCAGCATTTT. Protein sequence: CASSYQRGGEPQHF.